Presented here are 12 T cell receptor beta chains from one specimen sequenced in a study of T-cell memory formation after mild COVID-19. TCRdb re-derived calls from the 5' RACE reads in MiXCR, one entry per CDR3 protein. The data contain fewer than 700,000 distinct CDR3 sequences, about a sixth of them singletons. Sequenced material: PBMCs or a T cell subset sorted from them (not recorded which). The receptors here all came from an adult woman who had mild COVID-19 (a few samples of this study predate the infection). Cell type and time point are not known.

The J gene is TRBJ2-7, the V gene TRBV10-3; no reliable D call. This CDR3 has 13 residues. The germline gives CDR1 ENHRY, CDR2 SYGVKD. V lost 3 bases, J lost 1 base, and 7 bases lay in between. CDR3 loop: CAISDEMSYEQYF. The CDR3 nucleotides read TGTGCCATCAGTGATGAAATGTCCTACGAGCAGTACTTC.

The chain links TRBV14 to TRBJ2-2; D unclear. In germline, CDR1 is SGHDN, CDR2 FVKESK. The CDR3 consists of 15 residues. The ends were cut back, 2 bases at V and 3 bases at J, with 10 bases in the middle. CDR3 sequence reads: CASSQLDRDTGELFF. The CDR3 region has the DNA TGTGCCAGCAGCCAATTAGATAGGGACACCGGGGAGCTGTTTTTT.

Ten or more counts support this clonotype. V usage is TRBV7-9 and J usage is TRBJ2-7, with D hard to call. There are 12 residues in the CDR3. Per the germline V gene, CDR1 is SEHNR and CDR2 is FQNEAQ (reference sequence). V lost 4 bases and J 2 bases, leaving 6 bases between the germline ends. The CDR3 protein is CASSSLPYEQYF. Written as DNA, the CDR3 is TGTGCCAGCAGCTCCCTCCCCTACGAGCAGTACTTC.

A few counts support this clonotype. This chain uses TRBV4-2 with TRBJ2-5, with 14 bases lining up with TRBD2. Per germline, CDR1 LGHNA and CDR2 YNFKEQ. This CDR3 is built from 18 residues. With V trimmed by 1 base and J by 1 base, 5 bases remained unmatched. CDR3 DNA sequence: TGTGCCAGCAGCCAAGGGGAGGGACTAGCGGGAGTCCAAGAGACCCAGTACTTC. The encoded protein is CASSQGEGLAGVQETQYF.

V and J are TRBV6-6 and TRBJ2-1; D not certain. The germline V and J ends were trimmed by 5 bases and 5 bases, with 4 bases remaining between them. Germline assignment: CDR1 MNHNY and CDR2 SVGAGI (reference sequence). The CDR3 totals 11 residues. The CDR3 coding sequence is TGTGCCAGCAGTACCAACAATGAGCAGTTCTTC. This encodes CASSTNNEQFF.

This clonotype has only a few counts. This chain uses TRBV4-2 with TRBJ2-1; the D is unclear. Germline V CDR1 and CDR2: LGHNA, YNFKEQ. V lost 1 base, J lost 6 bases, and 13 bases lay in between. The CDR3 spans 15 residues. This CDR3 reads CASSQVERLGNEQFF. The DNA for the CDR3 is TGTGCCAGCAGCCAAGTCGAACGCTTGGGCAATGAGCAGTTCTTC.

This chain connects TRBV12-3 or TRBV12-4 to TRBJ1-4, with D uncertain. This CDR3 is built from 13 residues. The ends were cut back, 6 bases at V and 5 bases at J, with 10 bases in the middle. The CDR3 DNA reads TGTGCCAGCAGGGGCGGACGAAATGAAAAACTGTTTTTT. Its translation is CASRGGRNEKLFF.

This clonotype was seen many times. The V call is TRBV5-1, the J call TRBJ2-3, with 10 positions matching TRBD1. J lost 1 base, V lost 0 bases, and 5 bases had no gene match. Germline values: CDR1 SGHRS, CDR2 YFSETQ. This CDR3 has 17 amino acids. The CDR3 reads CASSLATGGAGTDTQYF. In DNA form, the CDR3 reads TGCGCCAGCAGCTTGGCGACAGGGGGCGCGGGCACAGATACGCAGTATTTT.

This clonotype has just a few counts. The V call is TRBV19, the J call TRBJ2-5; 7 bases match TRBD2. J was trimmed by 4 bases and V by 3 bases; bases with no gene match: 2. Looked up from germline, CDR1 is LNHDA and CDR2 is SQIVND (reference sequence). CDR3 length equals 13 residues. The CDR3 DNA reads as TGTGCCAGTAGTATTACGGGGGGAGAGACCCAGTACTTC. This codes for CASSITGGETQYF. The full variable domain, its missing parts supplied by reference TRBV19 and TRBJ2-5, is DGGITQSPKYLFRKEGQNVTLSCEQNLNHDAMYWYRQDPGQGLRLIYYSQIVNDFQKGDIAEGYSVSREKKESFPLTVTSAQKNPTAFYLCASSITGGETQYFGPGTRLLVL.

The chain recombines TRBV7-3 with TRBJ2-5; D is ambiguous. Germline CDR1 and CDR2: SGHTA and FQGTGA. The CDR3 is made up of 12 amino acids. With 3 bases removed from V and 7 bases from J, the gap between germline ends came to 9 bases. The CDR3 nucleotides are TGTGCCAGCAGCTTTTTTGATGGGACCCAGTACTTC. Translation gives CASSFFDGTQYF. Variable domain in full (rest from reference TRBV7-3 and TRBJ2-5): GAGVSQTPSNKVTEKGKYVELRCDPISGHTALYWYRQSLGQGPEFLIYFQGTGAADDSGLPNDRFFAVRPEGSVSTLKIQRTERGDSAVYLCASSFFDGTQYFGPGTRLLVL.

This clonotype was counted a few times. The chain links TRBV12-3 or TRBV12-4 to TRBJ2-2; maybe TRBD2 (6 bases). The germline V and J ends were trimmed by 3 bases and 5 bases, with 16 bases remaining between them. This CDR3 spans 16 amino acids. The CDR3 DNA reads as TGTGCCAGCAGTTTTGTAAGGGAGGTCATTACCGGGGAGCTGTTTTTT. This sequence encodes CASSFVREVITGELFF.

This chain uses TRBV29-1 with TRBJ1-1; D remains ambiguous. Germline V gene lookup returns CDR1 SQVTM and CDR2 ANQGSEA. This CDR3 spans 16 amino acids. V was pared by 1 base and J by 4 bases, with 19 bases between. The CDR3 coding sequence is TGCAGCGTTGAAGGGTCACAGCAGGTTATAATCACTGAAGCTTTCTTT. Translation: CSVEGSQQVIITEAFF.